These 27 T cell receptor beta chains originate from one sample sequenced in a study of human T cells and chemical hapten exposure. Time point denoted: healthy volunteer bleed at 6 weeks. Sequencing started from total RNA isolated from unfractionated whole blood. TCRdb reanalysed the RACE reads using MiXCR and keeps one entry per CDR3 protein. The repertoire holds around 80,000 distinct CDR3 sequences, with under 10% as singletons. Source material: whole blood. All receptors come from a male donor in good health. Some clones in this sample may be carry-over from other donors' samples.

This clonotype came up a few times. The chain joins TRBV7-9 to TRBJ1-5; 8 bases are shared with TRBD1. Germline loops: CDR1 SEHNR, CDR2 FQNEAQ (reference sequence). The CDR3 is 16 residues long. Trimming removed 1 base from V and 4 bases from J; junction bases left unmatched: 6. CDR3 DNA sequence: TGTGCCAGCAGCTTAGGTGGAGGGACAGGTAATCAGCCCCAGCATTTT. This codes for CASSLGGGTGNQPQHF.

V and J are TRBV4-1 and TRBJ2-3, with TRBD1 matching 10 bases. Looked up from germline, CDR1 is MGHRA and CDR2 is YSYEKL. The CDR3 has 17 amino acids. The J segment lost 5 bases and the V segment lost 2 bases, leaving 10 bases of the junction unmatched. As DNA, the CDR3 is TGCGCCAGCAGCCAACAACCCGGGACAGGGGACATAGATACGCAGTATTTT. Translating gives CASSQQPGTGDIDTQYF.

This clonotype was detected only a few times. The chain joins TRBV12-3 or TRBV12-4 to TRBJ2-1; no reliable D call. The ends were cut back, 3 bases at V and 15 bases at J, with 9 bases in the middle. The CDR3 sequence is 10 residues long. As DNA, the CDR3 is TGTGCCAGCAGTTTGCAACGACTGTTCTTC. This gives the protein CASSLQRLFF.

This clonotype was picked up a small number of times. This sequence joins TRBV21-1 and TRBJ2-7; the table assigns TRBD1, which was not confirmed against the DNA. TRBV21-1 is described as a pseudogene. The CDR3 consists of 17 residues. CDR3 nucleotides: TGTGCCAGCAGCAAAGCGCTAAACGGACACTTGTCCTACGAGCAGTACTTC. It codes for CASSKALNGHLSYEQYF.

This clonotype has just a few counts. This rearrangement joins TRBV2 to TRBJ2-5; D may be TRBD1 or TRBD2 (6 bases each). V gave up 2 bases and J gave up 4 bases, with 14 bases separating them. The germline CDR1 and CDR2 sequences are SNHLY and FYNNEI. This CDR3 has 15 amino acids. CDR3 protein: CASSEYPRGRETQYF. In DNA, the CDR3 is TGTGCCAGCAGTGAATATCCCCGGGGGCGAGAGACCCAGTACTTC.

There are a few counts of this clonotype. V usage is TRBV5-6 and J usage is TRBJ1-1, with D possibly being TRBD1 (6 bases). This CDR3 has 17 amino acids. Germline assignment: CDR1 SGHDT and CDR2 YYEEEE. Trimming removed 2 bases at V and 3 bases at J, with 20 bases between. The CDR3 DNA sequence: TGTGCCAGCAGCTTTTCTGAACAGGGAATTGGAGACACTGAAGCTTTCTTT. Its protein product is CASSFSEQGIGDTEAFF. Complete variable domain (other parts from reference TRBV5-6 and TRBJ1-1): DAGVTQSPTHLIKTRGQQVTLRCSPKSGHDTVSWYQQALGQGPQFIFQYYEEEERQRGNFPDRFSGHQFPNYSSELNVNALLLGDSALYLCASSFSEQGIGDTEAFFGQGTRLTVV.

V is TRBV20-1 and J is TRBJ2-7; D not resolved. V lost 0 bases, J lost 5 bases, and 20 bases lay in between. The germline CDR1 and CDR2 sequences are DFQATT and SNEGSKA (reference sequence). The CDR3 runs to 16 residues. This CDR3 is CSARDLLGPRGDEQYF. In DNA, the CDR3 is TGCAGTGCTAGAGATCTCCTAGGACCGCGAGGCGACGAGCAGTACTTC.

This clonotype was seen ten or more times. V usage is TRBV28 and J usage is TRBJ2-7; D may be TRBD2 (5 bases). Trimming shortened V by 5 bases and J by 5 bases, and 13 bases separated the two germline ends. Germline CDR1 and CDR2: MDHEN and SYDVKM. This CDR3 region has 13 residues. CDR3 coding DNA: TGTGCCAGCAGTCTTCCCCGAGGGAACGAGCAGTACTTC. Protein sequence: CASSLPRGNEQYF.

This clonotype was recorded at least ten times. J is TRBJ2-1 and V is TRBV3-1; 9 positions match TRBD2. V lost 1 base, J lost 10 bases, and 5 bases stayed unmatched. The CDR3 has 14 residues. Germline CDR1 reads LGHDT; CDR2 reads YNNKEL (reference sequence). The CDR3 DNA follows: TGTGCCAGCAGCCAAGGCGGGGGGGCTATCGAGCAGTTCTTC. It specifies CASSQGGGAIEQFF.

The chain couples TRBV9 to TRBJ2-2, with a tentative D call TRBD2 (8 bases). Germline CDR1 is SGDLS and CDR2 is YYNGEE. Trimming removed 1 base at V and 3 bases at J, with 16 bases between. This CDR3 comprises 17 residues. This chain's CDR3 is CASSVPREGADTGELFF. The CDR3 DNA reads as TGTGCCAGCAGCGTACCCCGGGAGGGGGCGGACACCGGGGAGCTGTTTTTT.

This clonotype has ten or more counts. V and J are TRBV6-2 or TRBV6-3 and TRBJ1-1; D ambiguous. The V gene lost 4 bases and the J gene lost 1 base, with 7 bases spanning the gap. Germline assignment: CDR1 MNHEY and CDR2 SVGEGT. There are 13 residues in the CDR3. CDR3 bases: TGTGCCAGCAGTTTGATGGGGAACACTGAAGCTTTCTTT. Translating it yields CASSLMGNTEAFF.

The chain couples TRBV7-2 to TRBJ1-6; a weak D match, TRBD1 (5 bases). This CDR3 has 18 amino acids. V dropped 5 bases and J dropped 0 bases, with 17 bases sitting between them. Germline V gives CDR1 SGHTA, CDR2 FQGNSA. The CDR3 sequence is CASSPWGPQSSYNSPLHF. The CDR3 coding sequence is TGTGCCAGCAGCCCCTGGGGCCCACAAAGCTCCTATAATTCACCCCTCCACTTT.

This clonotype was found many times. The chain recombines TRBV20-1 with TRBJ1-5; D uncertain. CDR1 and CDR2 (germline): DFQATT, SNEGSKA (reference sequence). CDR3 length equals 17 residues. Trimming removed 1 base from V and 0 bases from J, with 16 bases in between. CDR3 protein: CSARGPSRSYSNQPQHF. CDR3 DNA: TGCAGTGCTAGAGGCCCTAGTAGGTCCTATAGCAATCAGCCCCAGCATTTT.

Written as DNA, the CDR3 is TGTGCCAGTAGGGGCCGTAAGGAGGGCTATGGCTACACCTTC. Translated, it gives CASRGRKEGYGYTF. The chain employs TRBV19 and TRBJ1-2; D unclear. CDR3 length: 14 amino acids. CDR1 is LNHDA and CDR2 is SQIVND in the germline V gene (reference sequence). The germline V and J ends were trimmed by 6 bases and 4 bases, with 15 bases remaining between them.

As for this clonotype: One end of the junction is discordant with germline, which a read error may explain. The gene calls are TRBV5-6 and TRBJ2-7; unclear D gene. The germline gives CDR1 SGHDT, CDR2 YYEEEE. This CDR3 is 15 amino acids long. CDR3 in DNA: TGTGCCAGCAGTCCGGCCCAGTTGAGCTCCTACGAGCAGTGCTTC. It codes for CASSPAQLSSYEQCF.

The V and J genes are TRBV14 and TRBJ1-1, with D perhaps TRBD1 (5 bases). Germline V gene lookup returns CDR1 SGHDN and CDR2 FVKESK. V lost 3 bases, J lost 3 bases, and 17 bases lay in between. This CDR3 is 16 amino acids long. As DNA, the CDR3 is TGTGCCAGCAGCCAGTCACAGGTTGGAAGCGACACTGAAGCTTTCTTT. Encoded protein: CASSQSQVGSDTEAFF.

The sample holds a few counts of this clonotype. The chain recombines TRBV6-2 or TRBV6-3 with TRBJ1-5, with 8 bases lining up with TRBD1. Germline loops: CDR1 MNHEY, CDR2 SVGEGT. V shed 6 bases, J shed 9 bases, and the junction held 10 bases outside the gene matches. The CDR3 covers 14 residues. The CDR3 reads CASSPGQGSGPQHF. Written as DNA, the CDR3 is TGTGCCAGCAGCCCCGGACAGGGATCAGGGCCCCAGCATTTT.

V gene TRBV11-2 combines with J gene TRBJ2-3; 9 bases line up with TRBD2. The CDR3 runs 15 residues. Trimming removed 5 bases from V and 4 bases from J; junction bases left unmatched: 7. Looked up from germline, CDR1 is SGHAT and CDR2 is FQNNGV. In DNA form, the CDR3 reads TGTGCCAGCAGCCTAGCGGGAAGGACGGCAGATACGCAGTATTTT. Translating it yields CASSLAGRTADTQYF.

This clonotype came up a few times. This rearrangement joins TRBV2 to TRBJ2-3; 7 bases map to TRBD1. This CDR3 region has 15 residues. The germline V gene encodes CDR1 SNHLY and CDR2 FYNNEI. V trimming: 5 bases; J trimming: 3 bases; junction bases outside the gene matches: 8. The CDR3 reads CASSYRGLVTDTQYF. CDR3 bases: TGTGCCAGCAGTTACAGGGGCCTAGTAACAGATACGCAGTATTTT.

This clonotype was counted only a few times. The CDR3 sequence: CATQEGATTEAFF. CDR3 coding DNA: TGTGCCACCCAAGAGGGGGCGACCACTGAAGCTTTCTTT. V usage is TRBV2 and J usage is TRBJ1-1; 7 bases agree with TRBD1. This CDR3 has 13 residues. Germline loops: CDR1 SNHLY, CDR2 FYNNEI. The V and J ends lost 10 bases and 4 bases, in that order; junction bases with no gene match: 9.

The rearrangement uses TRBV20-1 and TRBJ2-3; 7 nucleotides align to TRBD2. Losses at the gene ends were 2 bases for V and 2 bases for J; bases not matched to a gene: 13. The CDR3 covers 17 residues. Germline V gene data show CDR1 as DFQATT and CDR2 as SNEGSKA (reference sequence). CDR3 DNA: TGCAGTGCTAGAAGGGCTTGCGGGAGTGGGACCACAGATACGCAGTATTTT. Its translation is CSARRACGSGTTDTQYF.

The V and J genes are TRBV6-6 and TRBJ2-5; 8 bases agree with TRBD1. The CDR3 has 13 residues. Trimming at V came to 10 bases and at J to 5 bases, leaving 9 bases not matched to a gene. CDR1 is MNHNY and CDR2 is SVGAGI in the germline V gene (reference sequence). This chain's CDR3 is CATLTGGYETQYF. DNA of the CDR3: TGTGCCACCCTAACAGGGGGATATGAGACCCAGTACTTC.

This clonotype has more than one count but fewer than ten. The chain uses TRBV20-1 and TRBJ1-3; D call uncertain. V was clipped by 0 bases and J by 3 bases, with 6 bases between them. Germline V gene sequence: CDR1 DFQATT, CDR2 SNEGSKA (reference sequence). The CDR3 runs 13 residues. CDR3 nucleotide sequence: TGCAGTGCTAGAGACCACCATGGAAACACCATATATTTT. Its translation: CSARDHHGNTIYF.

This clonotype was observed a handful of times. The chain recombines TRBV7-9 with TRBJ2-5; D is ambiguous. Germline lookup yields CDR1 SEHNR and CDR2 FQNEAQ (reference sequence). The CDR3 extends over 15 amino acids. Trimming took 5 bases from V and 0 from J, leaving 13 bases between them. DNA of the CDR3: TGTGCCAGCAGCGGCAGTTTCACCCACCAAGAGACCCAGTACTTC. As protein: CASSGSFTHQETQYF.

This clonotype came up many times. The chain combines TRBV5-1 with TRBJ2-1; the D is unclear. V was clipped by 4 bases and J by 2 bases, with 10 bases between them. The CDR3 is made up of 14 amino acids. CDR1 is SGHRS and CDR2 is YFSETQ in the germline V gene. Here the CDR3 DNA reads TGCGCCAGCAGCCAGGACGACGCCTACAATGAGCAGTTCTTC. It translates to CASSQDDAYNEQFF.

This sequence joins TRBV11-2 and TRBJ2-1, with D tentatively TRBD2 (6 bases). The V end lost 3 bases, the J end lost 5 bases, and 11 bases lay between the germline ends. The CDR3 extends over 14 amino acids. Germline V gene sequence: CDR1 SGHAT, CDR2 FQNNGV. The chain's CDR3 is CASSFLTRNNEQFF. The CDR3 bases are TGTGCCAGCAGCTTCCTGACTAGAAACAATGAGCAGTTCTTC. Complete variable domain (other parts from reference TRBV11-2 and TRBJ2-1): EAGVAQSPRYKIIEKRQSVAFWCNPISGHATLYWYQQILGQGPKLLIQFQNNGVVDDSQLPKDRFSAERLKGVDSTLKIQPAKLEDSAVYLCASSFLTRNNEQFFGPGTRLTVL.

This clonotype showed up just a few times. The chain joins TRBV6-5 to TRBJ2-7, with TRBD1 identical over 7 bases. From germline, CDR1 is MNHEY and CDR2 SVGAGI. With 6 bases clipped from V and 4 bases from J, the junction kept 6 bases outside the gene matches. The CDR3 runs 13 residues. DNA for the CDR3: TGTGCCAGCAGCGACAGGGCAGGGTACGAGCAGTACTTC. Amino acids: CASSDRAGYEQYF.